The 29 T cell receptor beta chains given below trace back to one sample, sequenced in a study of T cell changes during pregnancy in multiple sclerosis. Assay: immunoSEQ multiplex PCR; the TCRdb copy retains only in-frame clones and omits some. This table has roughly 84,000 clones, 85% to 95% appearing once. The source material was peripheral blood, sampled in the third trimester of pregnancy. All receptors come from a female donor in good health, enrolled as a control in a pregnancy study.

This chain joins TRBV19 and TRBJ2-3; 10 positions agree with TRBD1. This CDR3 is 15 amino acids long. Trimming cost V 7 bases and J 2 bases; bases outside gene matches: 6. CDR1 and CDR2 (germline): LNHDA, SQIVND (reference sequence). The chain's CDR3 is CASTPGQGFTDTQYF. In DNA, the CDR3 is TGTGCCAGTACCCCGGGACAGGGGTTCACAGATACGCAGTATTTT.

This chain uses TRBV5-1 with TRBJ2-7; TRBD2 aligns across 13 bases. J gave up 2 bases and V 8 bases, and 7 bases lay outside the gene matches. Per the germline V gene, CDR1 is SGHRS and CDR2 is YFSETQ. The CDR3 sequence is 15 residues long. CDR3 in amino acids: CARKLGLAGPYEQYF. The CDR3 bases are TGCGCCAGAAAACTGGGACTAGCGGGGCCCTACGAGCAGTACTTC. Full variable domain (rest looked up from reference TRBV5-1 and TRBJ2-7): KAGVTQTPRYLIKTRGQQVTLSCSPISGHRSVSWYQQTPGQGLQFLFEYFSETQRNKGNFPGRFSGRQFSNSRSEMNVSTLELGDSALYLCARKLGLAGPYEQYFGPGTRLTVT.

The chain couples TRBV28 to TRBJ2-7; weak D call: TRBD1 (5 bases). The CDR3 sequence is 15 residues long. Trimming left V 6 bases short and J 3 bases short, with 18 bases between. Germline assignment: CDR1 MDHEN and CDR2 SYDVKM. DNA of the CDR3: TGTGCCAGCAGCCCACCCCGGACAACGAACTACGAGCAGTACTTC. Protein: CASSPPRTTNYEQYF.

The chain joins TRBV27 to TRBJ1-1; 10 bases map to TRBD1. This CDR3 is 18 amino acids long. Looked up from germline, CDR1 is MNHEY and CDR2 is SMNVEV (reference sequence). After removal of 6 bases from V and 4 bases from J, the junction contained 17 bases not matched to a gene. DNA for the CDR3: TGTGCCAGCAGCCCACTCACCCCGACAGGGGGCGTAATCACTGAAGCTTTCTTT. Residues: CASSPLTPTGGVITEAFF.

This clone was seen just once. The V and J genes are TRBV7-9 and TRBJ1-3; TRBD1 is a possible D gene (5 bases). The CDR3 is 16 amino acids. Between the trimmed V and J ends, which lost 3 bases and 3 bases, there was a span of 15 bases. Per germline, CDR1 SEHNR and CDR2 FQNEAQ (reference sequence). CDR3 coding DNA: TGTGCCAGCAGCTTTATGATCACGGGGGTTGGAAACACCATATATTTT. Translating it yields CASSFMITGVGNTIYF.

V gene TRBV4-1 combines with J gene TRBJ1-6; D is perhaps TRBD1 (6 bases). V lost 7 bases and J lost 6, with 19 bases in between. CDR3 length: 16 residues. Germline V gene sequence: CDR1 MGHRA, CDR2 YSYEKL. The CDR3 spells CASTQGFGSGNSPLHF. CDR3 bases: TGCGCCAGCACTCAGGGGTTTGGTTCCGGTAATTCACCCCTCCACTTT.

V is TRBV6-5 and J is TRBJ2-1; 9 bases fit TRBD2. The J segment lost 7 bases and the V segment lost 5 bases, leaving 9 bases of the junction unmatched. CDR3 length: 15 amino acids. Germline V lookup: CDR1 MNHEY, CDR2 SVGAGI. DNA for the CDR3: TGTGCCAGCAGTCCCGGGGTAGCGGGAGTGAATGAGCAGTTCTTC. It is translated as CASSPGVAGVNEQFF.

The chain recombines TRBV28 with TRBJ2-1; 7 positions agree with TRBD2. This CDR3 is 14 amino acids long. The germline gives CDR1 MDHEN, CDR2 SYDVKM. V was pared by 10 bases and J by 4 bases, with 10 bases of the junction left unmatched. CDR3 coding DNA: TGTGCCATTCAACTAGCGAGTTTGTACAATGAGCAGTTCTTC. It is translated as CAIQLASLYNEQFF. The full variable domain, in which reference TRBV28 and TRBJ2-1 provide the parts outside the CDR3, is DVKVTQSSRYLVKRTGEKVFLECVQDMDHENMFWYRQDPGLGLRLIYFSYDVKMKEKGDIPEGYSVSREKKERFSLILESASTNQTSMYLCAIQLASLYNEQFFGPGTRLTVL.

The genes are TRBV7-9 and TRBJ2-7; D not resolved. The CDR3 sequence is 14 residues long. Germline V gene lookup returns CDR1 SEHNR and CDR2 FQNEAQ (reference sequence). Trimming removed 1 base at V and 5 bases at J, with 12 bases between. The CDR3 nucleotides read TGTGCCAGCAGCTTAGGAAACTACCTGGACGAGCAGTACTTC. Translation: CASSLGNYLDEQYF.

This clone was seen just once. The DNA of the CDR3 is TGTGCCAGCAGCCCTGGGGGACAGGGAAATGAAAAACTGTTTTTT. Amino acid sequence: CASSPGGQGNEKLFF. The J gene is TRBJ1-4, the V gene TRBV7-9, with 9 bases matching TRBD1. The CDR3 sequence is 15 residues long. Germline CDR1 reads SEHNR; CDR2 reads FQNEAQ (reference sequence). The junction had 6 bases not matched to a gene; V was cut back by 5 bases and J by 5 bases. Variable domain in full (rest from reference TRBV7-9 and TRBJ1-4): DTGVSQNPRHKITKRGQNVTFRCDPISEHNRLYWYRQTLGQGPEFLTYFQNEAQLEKSRLLSDRFSAERPKGSFSTLEIQRTEQGDSAMYLCASSPGGQGNEKLFFGSGTQLSVL.

The rearrangement links TRBV5-5 to TRBJ2-7; D remains unclear. The ends were cut back, 5 bases at V and 4 bases at J, with 10 bases in the middle. This CDR3 is 12 amino acids long. Germline values: CDR1 SGHKS, CDR2 YYEKEE (reference sequence). CDR3 sequence (DNA): TGTGCCAGCAGGTACGTCCTATACGAGCAGTACTTC. Amino acids: CASRYVLYEQYF. The full variable domain, rest sourced from reference TRBV5-5 and TRBJ2-7, is DAGVTQSPTHLIKTRGQQVTLRCSPISGHKSVSWYQQVLGQGPQFIFQYYEKEERGRGNFPDRFSARQFPNYSSELNVNALLLGDSALYLCASRYVLYEQYFGPGTRLTVT.

The chain has TRBV5-1 and TRBJ2-1, with 10 bases fitting TRBD1. There are 15 residues in the CDR3. Germline values: CDR1 SGHRS, CDR2 YFSETQ. V dropped 2 bases and J dropped 9; count of bases not matched to a gene: 8. The CDR3 sequence: CASSFSGQGESEQFF. Here the CDR3 DNA reads TGCGCCAGCAGCTTTTCAGGACAGGGGGAATCTGAGCAGTTCTTC.

V gene TRBV9 combines with J gene TRBJ2-5; tentative D call: TRBD2 (6 bases). The CDR3 has 14 amino acids. Looked up from germline, CDR1 is SGDLS and CDR2 is YYNGEE. V was clipped by 0 bases and J by 2 bases, with 8 bases between them. CDR3 sequence: CASSVGSGQETQYF. CDR3 coding DNA: TGTGCCAGCAGCGTAGGGAGCGGGCAAGAGACCCAGTACTTC.

The V call is TRBV7-2, the J call TRBJ1-5; weak D call: TRBD1 (6 bases). The CDR3 runs to 13 residues. Germline CDR1 and CDR2: SGHTA and FQGNSA. V gave up 4 bases and J gave up 5 bases, with 9 bases separating them. CDR3 DNA sequence: TGTGCCAGCAGCTCTTACAGGGATCAGCCCCAGCATTTT. This translates into CASSSYRDQPQHF. The full variable domain, completed using reference TRBV7-2 and TRBJ1-5, is GAGVSQSPSNKVTEKGKDVELRCDPISGHTALYWYRQSLGQGLEFLIYFQGNSAPDKSGLPSDRFSAERTGGSVSTLTIQRTQQEDSAVYLCASSSYRDQPQHFGDGTRLSIL.

This rearrangement joins TRBV6-5 to TRBJ1-2; TRBD1 might be the D (5 bases). The CDR3 covers 14 residues. CDR1 and CDR2 from the germline V gene are MNHEY and SVGAGI. The V end was cut by 5 bases, the J end by 4 bases, with 14 bases between. CDR3 nucleotides: TGTGCCAGCAGTGCTTCAACAGGTTTCTATGGCTACACCTTC. Translation: CASSASTGFYGYTF.

The chain employs TRBV6-8 and TRBJ1-3, with D perhaps matching TRBD1 (5 bases). The CDR3 contains 16 residues. In germline, CDR1 is MNHGY, CDR2 SAAAGT. V was clipped by 2 bases and J by 0 bases, with 11 bases between them. This CDR3 reads CASSYRTQSSGNTIYF. CDR3 bases: TGTGCCAGCAGTTACAGGACACAGAGCTCTGGAAACACCATATATTTT.

This chain uses TRBV6-1 with TRBJ2-7; perhaps TRBD2 as D (5 bases). Trimming cost V 4 bases and J 3 bases, with 13 bases left between them. CDR1 is MNHNS and CDR2 is SASEGT in the germline V gene. This CDR3 comprises 14 residues. This chain's CDR3 is CASSVLDGNYEQYF. The DNA for the CDR3 is TGTGCCAGCAGTGTTTTGGACGGGAACTACGAGCAGTACTTC.

The chain has TRBV7-2 and TRBJ1-4, with a weak D call TRBD1 (6 bases). Trimming removed 3 bases from V and 4 bases from J, with 18 bases in between. The CDR3 is made up of 17 amino acids. Per the germline V gene, CDR1 is SGHTA and CDR2 is FQGNSA. CDR3 loop: CASSLNVAGEYNEKLFF. The CDR3, as DNA: TGTGCCAGCAGCTTGAATGTAGCAGGGGAATATAATGAAAAACTGTTTTTT.

CDR3 sequence reads: CASSFGLAGGETQYF. The CDR3 region has the DNA TGTGCCAGCAGTTTCGGACTAGCGGGCGGAGAGACCCAGTACTTC. The chain combines TRBV27 with TRBJ2-5, with TRBD2 identical over 11 bases. CDR3 size: 15 residues. The germline CDR1 and CDR2 sequences are MNHEY and SMNVEV (reference sequence). V lost 3 bases, J lost 4 bases, and 4 bases stayed unmatched.

Details on this clone: Germline and junction disagree at one end, which may indicate a read error. V and J are TRBV23-1 and TRBJ2-7; 8 bases line up with TRBD1. TRBV23-1 is an open reading frame, and its role is uncertain. This CDR3 is 16 amino acids long. In DNA form, the CDR3 reads TGCGCCAGCAGTCTCAGGGGGCAGGGGGGCTCCCACGAGCAGTACTTC. It yields the protein CASSLRGQGGSHEQYF.

The chain uses TRBV5-1 and TRBJ2-3, with 9 bases aligning to TRBD1. V gave up 5 bases and J gave up 1 base; unmatched junction bases: 8. Germline CDR1 and CDR2: SGHRS and YFSETQ. The CDR3 length is 16 residues. In DNA form, the CDR3 reads TGCGCCAGCAGTCGGGACAGGGCTTCCCGCACAGATACGCAGTATTTT. Its translation: CASSRDRASRTDTQYF.

The rearrangement links TRBV6-5 to TRBJ2-2; no firm D call. Per germline, CDR1 MNHEY and CDR2 SVGAGI. The CDR3 is 14 residues long. V was trimmed by 6 bases and J by 1 base, leaving 9 bases between them. Here the CDR3 reads CASSPRQNTGELFF. DNA of the CDR3: TGTGCCAGCAGCCCAAGACAGAACACCGGGGAGCTGTTTTTT.

This clone was picked up one time. The genes are TRBV27 and TRBJ2-1; D is undetermined. The CDR3 sequence is 14 residues long. V dropped 2 bases and J dropped 7 bases, with 12 bases sitting between them. Germline-derived CDR1 and CDR2 are MNHEY and SMNVEV (reference sequence). In nucleotides, the CDR3 is TGTGCCAGCAGTTTAGGCCAGACTTGGAATGAGCAGTTCTTC. It codes for CASSLGQTWNEQFF.

V is TRBV19 and J is TRBJ2-7, with 10 bases that match TRBD2. Germline lookup yields CDR1 LNHDA and CDR2 SQIVND (reference sequence). V was pared by 3 bases and J by 0 bases, with 2 bases of the junction left unmatched. The CDR3 is 15 amino acids. The CDR3 DNA is TGTGCCAGTAGTATTAGCGGGAGGACCTCCTACGAGCAGTACTTC. It specifies CASSISGRTSYEQYF. The full variable domain, completed using reference TRBV19 and TRBJ2-7, is DGGITQSPKYLFRKEGQNVTLSCEQNLNHDAMYWYRQDPGQGLRLIYYSQIVNDFQKGDIAEGYSVSREKKESFPLTVTSAQKNPTAFYLCASSISGRTSYEQYFGPGTRLTVT.

V and J are TRBV7-6 and TRBJ2-1; D might be TRBD1 (5 bases). CDR1 is SGHVS, CDR2 FNYEAQ, per germline. Deletions cut 5 bases from V and 6 bases from J, with 14 bases between. CDR3 length: 14 amino acids. CDR3 DNA: TGTGCCAGCAGCGCCACCGACAGTCCCAATGAGCAGTTCTTC. Translation: CASSATDSPNEQFF.

This sequence joins TRBV2 and TRBJ1-5; 9 nucleotides match TRBD1. CDR1 and CDR2 from the germline V gene are SNHLY and FYNNEI. Unmatched junction bases numbered 13, after V lost 6 bases and J lost 7 bases. The CDR3 consists of 16 residues. The CDR3 protein is CASRGLTGGFNQPQHF. The DNA for the CDR3 is TGTGCCAGCAGAGGTTTGACAGGGGGGTTCAACCAGCCCCAGCATTTT.

The gene calls are TRBV28 and TRBJ1-5; a weak D match, TRBD1 (6 bases). The CDR3 covers 14 residues. CDR1 is MDHEN and CDR2 is SYDVKM in the germline V gene. The V end was cut by 7 bases, the J end by 3 bases, with 13 bases between. CDR3 DNA: TGTGCCAGCACCCAGACAGGTTTCAATCAGCCCCAGCATTTT. It is translated as CASTQTGFNQPQHF.

The rearrangement links TRBV13 to TRBJ2-1, with 7 bases lining up with TRBD2. Germline assignment: CDR1 PRHDT and CDR2 FYEKMQ (reference sequence). The junction had 3 bases not matched to a gene; V was cut back by 4 bases and J by 6 bases. The CDR3 is made up of 13 amino acids. CDR3 sequence reads: CASSWSGGNEQFF. CDR3 nucleotide sequence: TGTGCCAGCAGCTGGTCGGGGGGCAATGAGCAGTTCTTC.

V gene TRBV28 combines with J gene TRBJ2-3; the D gene is possibly TRBD2 (6 bases). Germline CDR1 and CDR2: MDHEN and SYDVKM. Trimming stripped 6 bases from V and 13 bases from J, with 20 bases between. CDR3 length: 13 residues. CDR3 DNA: TGTGCCAGCAGACCCGGACTACCCTACGTGAAGTATTTT. As protein: CASRPGLPYVKYF.